The text below deals with one T cell receptor beta chain. Authors' methods: The assay estimated nucleated cells by amplifying reference gene primers. This table comes from immunoSEQ multiplex PCR, and its TCRdb copy is limited to in-frame clones, with some not included. For V, J and clone size, that table is used; D and trimming come from the DNA. The sample consists of 200,000 to 250,000 clones, 70% to 90% of them appearing once. This specimen comes from a study of blood T cell repertoires in COVID-19. About the study: Sites across the United States, Italy and Spain contributed samples from acute and convalescent COVID-19. The analysed material was cDNA or gDNA that came from T cells, B-cell-depleted T cells, or PBMCs.

Trimming pared 5 bases from V and 4 bases from J, leaving 20 bases between. CDR1 and CDR2 from the germline V gene are MNHEY and SVGEGT. The CDR3 covers 17 residues. The receptor was isolated from a man aged 55 to 70 with acute or convalescent COVID-19. The source material was peripheral blood. J is TRBJ2-2 and V is TRBV6-2 or TRBV6-3; tentatively, D is TRBD2 (5 bases). The CDR3: CASSPNYGGPATGELFF. CDR3 sequence (DNA): TGTGCCAGCAGTCCAAATTACGGAGGCCCGGCCACCGGGGAGCTGTTTTTT.